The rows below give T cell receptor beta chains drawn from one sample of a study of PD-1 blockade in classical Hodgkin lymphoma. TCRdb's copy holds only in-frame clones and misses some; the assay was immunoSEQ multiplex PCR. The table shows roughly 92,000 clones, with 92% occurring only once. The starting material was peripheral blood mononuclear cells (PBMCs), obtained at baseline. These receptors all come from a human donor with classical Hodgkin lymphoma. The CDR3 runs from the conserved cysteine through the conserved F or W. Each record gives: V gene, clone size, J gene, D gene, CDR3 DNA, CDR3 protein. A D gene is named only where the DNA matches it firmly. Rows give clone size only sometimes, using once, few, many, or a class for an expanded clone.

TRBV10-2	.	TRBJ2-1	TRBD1	TGCGCCAGCAGTGAGAGAGGGGGGCCGGGACAGGGCCGTAGTGAGCAGTTCTTC	CASSERGGPGQGRSEQFF
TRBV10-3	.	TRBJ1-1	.	TGTGCCATCAGCCAAATGACCGGGGCAAACACTGAAGCTTTCTTT	CAISQMTGANTEAFF
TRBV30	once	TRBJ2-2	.	TGTGCCTGGAATATGTGGCCTAGAAGTTTCACCGGGGAGCTGTTTTTT	CAWNMWPRSFTGELFF
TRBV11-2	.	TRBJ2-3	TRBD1	TGTGCCAGCAGCGGGGACAGGGCTCTTAATACGCAGTATTTT	CASSGDRALNTQYF
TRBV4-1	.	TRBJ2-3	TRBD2	TGCGCCAGCAGCCAAGGACTAGCGGGGATTACAGATACGCAGTATTTT	CASSQGLAGITDTQYF
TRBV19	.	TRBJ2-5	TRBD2	TGTGCCAGTAGCGGGAGGGGGGAGACCCAGTACTTC	CASSGRGETQYF
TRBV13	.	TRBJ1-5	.	TGTGCCAGCAGCTTAGTAGGTCAGCCCCAGCATTTT	CASSLVGQPQHF
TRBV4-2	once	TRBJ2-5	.	TGTGCCAGCAGCCAAGATGGGTCTTTGCAAGAGACCCAGTACTTC	CASSQDGSLQETQYF
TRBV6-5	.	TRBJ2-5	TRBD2	TGTGCCAGCAGTTACGGACTAGCGCAGTACTTC	CASSYGLAQYF
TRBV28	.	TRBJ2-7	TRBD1	TGTGCCACCCAGGACAGGGCGACCTACGAGCAGTACTTC	CATQDRATYEQYF
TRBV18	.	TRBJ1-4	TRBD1	TGTGCCAGCTCAACACAGGGGCCAACTAATGAAAAACTGTTTTTT	CASSTQGPTNEKLFF
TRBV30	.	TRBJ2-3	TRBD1	TGTGCCTCGGGACAGATTAGCACAGATACGCAGTATTTT	CASGQISTDTQYF
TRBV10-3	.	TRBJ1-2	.	TGTGCCATCGTCGCGGGGCAGGGCTATGGCTACACCTTC	CAIVAGQGYGYTF
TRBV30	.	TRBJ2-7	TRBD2	TGTGCCTGGGGCAGCGGGGGAACCTACGAGCAGTACTTC	CAWGSGGTYEQYF
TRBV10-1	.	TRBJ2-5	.	TGCGCCAGCAGTGAGACAGGGCGAGAGACCCAGTACTTC	CASSETGRETQYF
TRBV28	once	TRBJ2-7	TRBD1	TGTGCCAGTAGAGCCGGGACAGGTAGCTCCTACGAGCAGTACTTC	CASRAGTGSSYEQYF
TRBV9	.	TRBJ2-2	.	TGTGCCAGCAGCGTAGCGCTCACCGGGGAGCTGTTTTTT	CASSVALTGELFF
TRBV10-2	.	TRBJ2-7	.	TGCGCCAGCAGGGTCGGGGGCGCCTCCTACGAGCAGTACTTC	CASRVGGASYEQYF
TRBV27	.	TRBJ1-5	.	TGTGCCAGCAGGCTACACGGGAATCAGCCCCAGCATTTT	CASRLHGNQPQHF
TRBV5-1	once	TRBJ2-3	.	TGCGCCAGCAGCTTGGCTAGCGTTATCACAGATACGCAGTATTTT	CASSLASVITDTQYF
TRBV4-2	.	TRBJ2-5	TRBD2	TGTGCCAGCAGCCAAGCGGGGGGGTCCCAAGAGACCCAGTACTTC	CASSQAGGSQETQYF
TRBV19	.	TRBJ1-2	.	TGTGCCAGTAGTAGCATCTATGGCTACACCTTC	CASSSIYGYTF
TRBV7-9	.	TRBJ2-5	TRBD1	TGTGCCAGCAGCGAAACAGGGGGCCTAAAGACCCAGTACTTC	CASSETGGLKTQYF
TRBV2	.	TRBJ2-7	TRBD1	TGTGCCAGCAGAAACCGGGACAGGGGCGAGCAGTACTTC	CASRNRDRGEQYF
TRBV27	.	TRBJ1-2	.	TGTGCCAGCAGTTTATATCCCCAGGGGAACGGTGGCTACACCTTC	CASSLYPQGNGGYTF
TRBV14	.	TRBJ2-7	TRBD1	TGTGCCAGCAGCCAAGATTTCTTGGACAGGGGAGTTTACGAGCAGTACTTC	CASSQDFLDRGVYEQYF
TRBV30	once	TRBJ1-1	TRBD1	TGTGCCTGGAGACCGGGCCGAGGGACAGGGGGTCGGACGGTGAACACTGAAGCTTTCTTT	CAWRPGRGTGGRTVNTEAFF
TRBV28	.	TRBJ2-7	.	TGTGCCAGCAGTTTATACAGGGACGAGCAGTACTTC	CASSLYRDEQYF
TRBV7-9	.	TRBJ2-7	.	TGTGCCAGCAGCTCGGACCCATTGGGGCAGTACTTC	CASSSDPLGQYF
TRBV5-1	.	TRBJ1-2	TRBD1	TGCGCCAGCAGCTTGCTGGGACAGCCCGACTATGGCTACACCTTC	CASSLLGQPDYGYTF
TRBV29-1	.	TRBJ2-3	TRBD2	TGCAGCGTCCAATCTGGGCGGGAGAGCACAGATACGCAGTATTTT	CSVQSGRESTDTQYF
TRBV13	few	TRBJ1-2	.	TGTGCCAGCAGCTTAGCCGACAGCCCATTCTATGGCTACACCTTC	CASSLADSPFYGYTF
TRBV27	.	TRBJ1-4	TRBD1	TGTGCCAGCAGACGACAGGGGGCGGGGGGAACTAATGAAAAACTGTTTTTT	CASRRQGAGGTNEKLFF
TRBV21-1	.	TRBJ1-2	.	TGTGCCAGCAGCAAAGCGAATGGGGACAGGGGCTATGGCTACACCTTC	CASSKANGDRGYGYTF
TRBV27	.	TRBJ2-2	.	TGTGCCAGCAGCCATATTCAGGGTGGGCGGAACACCGGGGAGCTGTTTTTT	CASSHIQGGRNTGELFF
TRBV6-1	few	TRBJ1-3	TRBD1	TGTGCCAGCAGTGAAATGGGACAGGGGATGTATTTT	CASSEMGQGMYF
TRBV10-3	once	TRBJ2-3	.	TGTGCCATCAGTGAGTCCCTGCTAAGAGCTACAGATACGCAGTATTTT	CAISESLLRATDTQYF
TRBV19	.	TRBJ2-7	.	TGTGCCAGTAGGTACGGGGTCCAATACCACGAGCAGTACTTC	CASRYGVQYHEQYF
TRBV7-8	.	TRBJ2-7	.	TGTGCCAGCAGTCGAGTAGGGCAGGGGAAGTACGAGCAGTACTTC	CASSRVGQGKYEQYF
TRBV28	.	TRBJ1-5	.	TGTGCCAGCAGTTTCGGGACCCGCCACCTAGGGGGCAATCAGCCCCAGCATTTT	CASSFGTRHLGGNQPQHF
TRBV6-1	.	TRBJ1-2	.	TGTGCCAGCAGGACGACAGGTATCGCTAACTATGGCTACACCTTC	CASRTTGIANYGYTF
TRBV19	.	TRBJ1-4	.	TGTGCCAGTAGTACCGTAAGGGAAAAACTGTTTTTT	CASSTVREKLFF
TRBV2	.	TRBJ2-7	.	TGTGCCAGCAGTGAAAGGGGGGGGAGTTACTACGAGCAGTACTTC	CASSERGGSYYEQYF
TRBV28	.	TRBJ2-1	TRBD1	TGTGCCAGCAGATCCAGGGGGTCCAATGAGCAGTTCTTC	CASRSRGSNEQFF
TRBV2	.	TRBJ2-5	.	TGTGCCAGCAGTGATAGGGGGGAGACCCAGTACTTC	CASSDRGETQYF